This T cell receptor (beta chain) was documented in a study of blood T cell repertoires in COVID-19. Assay: immunoSEQ multiplex PCR; the TCRdb copy retains only in-frame clones and omits some. The table shows about 200,000 clones, with around 79% occurring only once. Enrolment of Seattle patients took place during active infection, and they were followed longitudinally. Specimen: peripheral blood. The receptor was derived from a woman in her forties with COVID-19, enrolled during active disease.

The CDR3 here is CASSFGGLDYEQYF. In nucleotides, the CDR3 is TGTGCCAGCAGTTTCGGGGGGTTGGATTACGAGCAGTACTTC. The J gene is TRBJ2-7, the V gene TRBV27, with 7 bases fitting TRBD2. The CDR3 spans 14 residues. Germline V gene sequence: CDR1 MNHEY, CDR2 SMNVEV (reference sequence). V shed 3 bases and J 4 bases; nucleotides not matched to a gene: 6.